These 19 T cell receptor beta chains share one sample of origin, sequenced in a study of identical twins. Each CDR3 protein gets one entry after TCRdb re-called the 5' RACE reads with MiXCR. The sample has about 480,000 distinct CDR3 sequences, around 14% seen once. These same data were also listed under a study on yellow fever vaccine responses in identical twins.

Material: CD4+ T cells sorted from blood. These receptors were collected from a young woman in good health.

The chain has TRBV3-1 and TRBJ2-7, with 9 nucleotides matching TRBD2. The CDR3 spans 16 residues. Germline V gene sequence: CDR1 LGHDT, CDR2 YNNKEL (reference sequence). V lost 4 bases to trimming and J lost 6 bases; unmatched junction nucleotides: 13. The CDR3 nucleotides read TGTGCCAGCAGCCTTAAGCGGGGGGCAGCCTCGGGCGAGCAGTACTTC. Translation: CASSLKRGAASGEQYF.

A few counts support this clonotype. The chain recombines TRBV3-1 with TRBJ2-1; D is ambiguous. Per germline, CDR1 LGHDT and CDR2 YNNKEL (reference sequence). Deletions cut 0 bases from V and 6 bases from J, with 9 bases between. CDR3 size: 14 residues. CDR3 coding DNA: TGTGCCAGCAGCCAAGATTTTGCGGCCAATGAGCAGTTCTTC. As protein: CASSQDFAANEQFF.

The chain joins TRBV6-1 to TRBJ2-1; 9 bases line up with TRBD2. The CDR3 runs 14 residues. From germline, CDR1 is MNHNS and CDR2 SASEGT. V was pared by 4 bases and J by 8 bases, with 6 bases of the junction left unmatched. CDR3 amino acids: CASSGSGSRYEQFF. The CDR3 coding sequence is TGTGCCAGCAGTGGTAGCGGGAGTCGTTATGAGCAGTTCTTC.

The chain combines TRBV7-9 with TRBJ1-6; TRBD1 might be the D (6 bases). Germline V CDR1 and CDR2: SEHNR, FQNEAQ (reference sequence). The CDR3 is 15 amino acids. The V gene lost 5 bases and the J gene lost 6 bases, with 14 bases spanning the gap. Written as DNA, the CDR3 is TGTGCCAGCAGCCCGACCGGGACAAGTAATTCACCCCTCCACTTT. It yields the protein CASSPTGTSNSPLHF.

This clonotype was counted a few times. This sequence joins TRBV2 and TRBJ2-5, with D possibly TRBD2 on 6 matching bases. The length of the CDR3 is 14 residues. V lost 7 bases to trimming and J lost 1 base, with 13 bases between them. The germline V gene has CDR1 SNHLY and CDR2 FYNNEI. The DNA for the CDR3 is TGTGCCAGCAATGTATATAGCGGCCAAGAGACCCAGTACTTC. As protein: CASNVYSGQETQYF.

In this sample, this clonotype turned up a few times. For the CDR3, the DNA is TGTGCCAGCAGCCAAGGAGGGGGCCGGACCGGGGAGCTGTTTTTT. Amino acid sequence: CASSQGGGRTGELFF. The chain joins TRBV7-3 to TRBJ2-2; the D gene is possibly TRBD1 (7 bases). V was cut by 5 bases and J by 5 bases, with 15 bases left in between. The germline V gene encodes CDR1 SGHTA and CDR2 FQGTGA. The CDR3 covers 15 residues.

This sequence joins TRBV12-3 or TRBV12-4 and TRBJ2-7; 9 bases match TRBD1. Losses at the gene ends were 8 bases for V and 1 base for J; bases not matched to a gene: 12. This CDR3 comprises 16 residues. This chain's CDR3 is CASASVRGQGSYEQYF. The CDR3 DNA is TGTGCCAGCGCCTCAGTGAGGGGACAGGGATCCTACGAGCAGTACTTC.

The chain joins TRBV5-6 to TRBJ1-4; D uncertain. The CDR3 consists of 15 residues. The germline V gene has CDR1 SGHDT and CDR2 YYEEEE. Trimming shortened V by 1 base and J by 7 bases, and 14 bases separated the two germline ends. The CDR3: CASSLLSGDGEKLFF. CDR3 bases: TGTGCCAGCAGCTTGCTCTCGGGTGATGGTGAAAAACTGTTTTTT. Supplemented by reference TRBV5-6 and TRBJ1-4, the full variable domain reads DAGVTQSPTHLIKTRGQQVTLRCSPKSGHDTVSWYQQALGQGPQFIFQYYEEEERQRGNFPDRFSGHQFPNYSSELNVNALLLGDSALYLCASSLLSGDGEKLFFGSGTQLSVL.

This clonotype was seen at least ten times. The genes are TRBV5-1 and TRBJ2-1, with D tentatively TRBD2 (6 bases). V was shortened by 7 bases and J by 4 bases, with 18 bases between the two germline ends. The CDR3 is made up of 15 amino acids. From germline, CDR1 is SGHRS and CDR2 YFSETQ. DNA for the CDR3: TGCGCCAGCGGTCCACTGGCGGGAAGGTACAATGAGCAGTTCTTC. This encodes CASGPLAGRYNEQFF. Full variable domain (remainder filled in from reference TRBV5-1 and TRBJ2-1): KAGVTQTPRYLIKTRGQQVTLSCSPISGHRSVSWYQQTPGQGLQFLFEYFSETQRNKGNFPGRFSGRQFSNSRSEMNVSTLELGDSALYLCASGPLAGRYNEQFFGPGTRLTVL.

This clonotype has only a few counts. The CDR3: CASRPPGTNTGELFF. The CDR3 coding sequence is TGTGCCAGCAGACCTCCGGGTACTAACACCGGGGAGCTGTTTTTT. J is TRBJ2-2 and V is TRBV11-2; D is unresolved. The V end lost 6 bases, the J end lost 2 bases, and 13 bases lay between the germline ends. Germline lookup yields CDR1 SGHAT and CDR2 FQNNGV. The CDR3 length is 15 residues.

V usage is TRBV7-9 and J usage is TRBJ1-4; no firm D call. Germline CDR1 reads SEHNR; CDR2 reads FQNEAQ (reference sequence). The length of the CDR3 is 15 residues. Trimming removed 3 bases from V and 0 bases from J, with 8 bases in between. The CDR3 coding sequence is TGTGCCAGCAGCTTGTTACTTGCAACTAATGAAAAACTGTTTTTT. Protein: CASSLLLATNEKLFF.

Here the CDR3 reads CASKEGTTGELFF. The CDR3 DNA is TGTGCCAGCAAAGAGGGTACAACCGGGGAGCTGTTTTTT. The V call is TRBV12-3 or TRBV12-4, the J call TRBJ2-2; possible D gene TRBD2, 5 bases. Deletions cut 7 bases from V and 5 bases from J, with 11 bases between. The CDR3 has 13 amino acids.

CDR3 in amino acids: CSARDPRELSYEQYF. The CDR3 nucleotides are TGCAGTGCTAGAGATCCGAGGGAACTCTCCTACGAGCAGTACTTC. The chain carries TRBV20-1 and TRBJ2-7, with a possible D match to TRBD2 (5 bases). The CDR3 loop spans 15 amino acids. Germline V lookup: CDR1 DFQATT, CDR2 SNEGSKA (reference sequence). V lost 0 bases to trimming and J lost 0 bases, with 12 bases between them.

The J gene is TRBJ2-3, the V gene TRBV5-1, with 7 nucleotides matching TRBD2. The ends lost 4 bases at V and 1 base at J; junction bases unmatched: 12. CDR1 is SGHRS, CDR2 YFSETQ, per germline. The CDR3 is 17 residues long. The CDR3 bases are TGCGCCAGCAGCCTACTGAGCAACCGGGAGGGCACAGATACGCAGTATTTT. Its protein is CASSLLSNREGTDTQYF.

This clonotype was seen once. This sequence joins TRBV7-6 and TRBJ2-3; 11 bases fit TRBD2. Germline V CDR1 and CDR2: SGHVS, FNYEAQ. This CDR3 is 16 amino acids long. V lost 1 base and J lost 4; bases outside the gene matches: 4. DNA of the CDR3: TGTGCCAGCAGCTTAGTAGCGGGGGGGCTTGCAGATACGCAGTATTTT. Its translation: CASSLVAGGLADTQYF.

This chain links TRBV5-6 with TRBJ2-7; 10 positions match TRBD2. From germline, CDR1 is SGHDT and CDR2 YYEEEE. The trim removed 0 bases at V and 3 bases at J, leaving 3 bases unmatched. CDR3 length equals 15 residues. As DNA, the CDR3 is TGTGCCAGCAGCTTGGCCCCTAGCGGGAGCTACGAGCAGTACTTC. The encoded protein is CASSLAPSGSYEQYF.

There are a few counts of this clonotype. The V gene is TRBV12-3 or TRBV12-4, the J gene TRBJ1-3; unclear D gene. Trimming stripped 2 bases from V and 4 bases from J, with 12 bases between. The CDR3 consists of 15 residues. DNA of the CDR3: TGTGCCAGCAGTTTAAGGCAGTTGGGGGGAAACACCATATATTTT. Translated, it gives CASSLRQLGGNTIYF.

This clonotype showed up just a few times. The V gene is TRBV5-1, the J gene TRBJ2-2, with TRBD2 identical over 7 bases. Germline CDR1 reads SGHRS; CDR2 reads YFSETQ. The CDR3 has 15 residues. J was trimmed by 0 bases and V by 2 bases; bases with no gene match: 1. DNA for the CDR3: TGCGCCAGCAGCTTTAGCGGGCCGAACACCGGGGAGCTGTTTTTT. Translating gives CASSFSGPNTGELFF.

In its sample, this clonotype was seen a few times. A much more abundant neighbour one base away suggests this may be a read error. V gene TRBV3-1 combines with J gene TRBJ2-5; D not resolved. With 2 bases removed from V and 4 bases from J, the gap between germline ends came to 2 bases. CDR3 size: 11 residues. Germline CDR1 and CDR2: LGHDT and YNNKEL (reference sequence). The CDR3 bases are TGTGCCAGCAGCCAAATAGAGACCCAGTACTTC. It specifies CASSQIETQYF.